The 30 T cell receptor beta chains presented below share a single source sample, sequenced in a study of shared clonotypes between healthy human individuals. Positively selected for CCR7, the CD45RO-negative cells used as naive CD8 cells excluded terminally differentiated effector memory CD45RA+ cells. Clones were sequenced by immunoSEQ multiplex PCR, and TCRdb holds only the in-frame ones, with some missing. The sample has 2 million to 2.5 million clones, about 93% seen once. Sequenced input: naive CD8+ T cells from PBMCs. These receptors all stem from a man younger than 30 in good health. Some clones in this sample may be carry-over from other donors' samples.

The chain uses TRBV7-8 and TRBJ2-1; D may be TRBD2 (6 bases). From germline, CDR1 is SGHVS and CDR2 FQNEAQ. This CDR3 is 19 amino acids long. Trimming pared 1 base from V and 6 bases from J, leaving 25 bases between. Here the CDR3 reads CASSLEAASPGTPSNEQFF. The CDR3 DNA sequence: TGTGCCAGCAGCTTAGAGGCCGCCAGTCCCGGGACTCCCTCCAATGAGCAGTTCTTC.

About this clone: Other DNA variants within this sample encode the same CDR3. The chain combines TRBV9 with TRBJ2-5; TRBD2 matches 14 bases. After removal of 3 bases from V and 4 bases from J, the junction contained 2 bases not matched to a gene. This CDR3 has 15 amino acids. Germline CDR1 and CDR2: SGDLS and YYNGEE. Here the CDR3 DNA reads TGTGCCAGCAGCGCGACTAGCGGGAGGGCAGAGACCCAGTACTTC. Translating gives CASSATSGRAETQYF.

The rearrangement joins TRBV9 to TRBJ2-1, with TRBD2 matching over 7 bases. After removal of 0 bases from V and 6 bases from J, the junction contained 9 bases not matched to a gene. The CDR3 consists of 16 residues. CDR1 and CDR2 (germline): SGDLS, YYNGEE. The CDR3 here is CASSVADFPGGNEQFF. CDR3 DNA: TGTGCCAGCAGCGTAGCGGACTTCCCGGGGGGCAATGAGCAGTTCTTC.

J is TRBJ2-3 and V is TRBV28, with 8 bases matching TRBD1. CDR3 length equals 20 residues. Looked up from germline, CDR1 is MDHEN and CDR2 is SYDVKM. The trim removed 2 bases at V and 0 bases at J, leaving 16 bases unmatched. CDR3 bases: TGTGCCAGCAGTTTACCTGGGTCAGGGGGCCTTCAAACTAGCACAGATACGCAGTATTTT. Amino acids: CASSLPGSGGLQTSTDTQYF. Drawing the rest from reference TRBV28 and TRBJ2-3, the complete variable domain is DVKVTQSSRYLVKRTGEKVFLECVQDMDHENMFWYRQDPGLGLRLIYFSYDVKMKEKGDIPEGYSVSREKKERFSLILESASTNQTSMYLCASSLPGSGGLQTSTDTQYFGPGTRLTVL.

CDR3 in DNA: TGTGCCAGCAGCTCCCCGGAACGGCTCTACGAGCAGTACTTC. The encoded protein is CASSSPERLYEQYF. The V and J genes are TRBV7-9 and TRBJ2-7; D uncertain. V dropped 4 bases and J dropped 3 bases, with 13 bases sitting between them. The CDR3 is 14 amino acids. Germline assignment: CDR1 SEHNR and CDR2 FQNEAQ (reference sequence).

This sequence joins TRBV5-1 and TRBJ2-7, with no clear D. This CDR3 has 15 amino acids. The germline V and J ends were trimmed by 0 bases and 6 bases, with 16 bases remaining between them. The V gene's germline CDR1 is SGHRS and CDR2 YFSETQ. The CDR3 reads CASSLDQGMKSEQYF. CDR3 nucleotide sequence: TGCGCCAGCAGCTTGGACCAAGGGATGAAGAGCGAGCAGTACTTC.

This clone was found a few times. The chain carries TRBV28 and TRBJ1-5, with no clear D. CDR3 length equals 13 residues. Trimming shortened V by 4 bases and J by 7 bases, and 11 bases separated the two germline ends. Germline CDR1 MDHEN, CDR2 SYDVKM. CDR3 coding DNA: TGTGCCAGCAGTTCAGGTAAATGGCAGCCCCAGCATTTT. Translated, it gives CASSSGKWQPQHF.

V and J are TRBV23-1 and TRBJ2-7; D is possibly TRBD1 or TRBD2 (6 bases each). TRBV23-1 is designated an ORF whose function remains uncertain. This CDR3 is built from 17 residues. Trimming took off 2 bases at V and 1 base at J, with 18 bases between the two ends. The CDR3 DNA sequence: TGCGCCAGCAGTCAAGGGAGGACAGCGAACCAATCCTACGAGCAGTACTTC. It translates to CASSQGRTANQSYEQYF.

V and J are TRBV5-5 and TRBJ2-7; 8 bases fit TRBD2. The germline CDR1 and CDR2 sequences are SGHKS and YYEKEE (reference sequence). The V segment lost 2 bases and the J segment 12 bases; nucleotides outside the gene matches: 10. The CDR3 covers 13 residues. The CDR3, as DNA: TGTGCCAGCAGCTTAATGCGGGGGGCGGAGGGGTACTTC. This codes for CASSLMRGAEGYF.

This chain joins TRBV9 and TRBJ2-7; D is perhaps TRBD1 (6 bases). V was clipped by 0 bases and J by 5 bases, with 15 bases between them. Germline CDR1 is SGDLS and CDR2 is YYNGEE. This CDR3 is 15 amino acids long. CDR3 nucleotide sequence: TGTGCCAGCAGCGTAGGTGGGGGCCCTAGGAACGAGCAGTACTTC. This codes for CASSVGGGPRNEQYF.

The chain employs TRBV10-3 and TRBJ2-7, with D tentatively TRBD1 (5 bases). Germline values: CDR1 ENHRY, CDR2 SYGVKD. This CDR3 has 12 amino acids. V dropped 6 bases and J dropped 7 bases, with 13 bases sitting between them. The CDR3 loop reads CAIRLTGEEQYF. Written as DNA, the CDR3 is TGTGCCATCAGATTAACAGGCGAGGAGCAGTACTTC.

V is TRBV11-2 and J is TRBJ2-7; the D gene is possibly TRBD2 (6 bases). Germline values: CDR1 SGHAT, CDR2 FQNNGV. The CDR3 is 13 residues long. Trimming cost V 6 bases and J 2 bases, with 11 bases left between them. CDR3 amino acids: CASRLRTTYEQYF. Written as DNA, the CDR3 is TGTGCCAGCAGACTGCGGACTACCTACGAGCAGTACTTC. Based on the CDR3 plus reference TRBV11-2 and TRBJ2-7, the full variable domain is EAGVAQSPRYKIIEKRQSVAFWCNPISGHATLYWYQQILGQGPKLLIQFQNNGVVDDSQLPKDRFSAERLKGVDSTLKIQPAKLEDSAVYLCASRLRTTYEQYFGPGTRLTVT.

This clone occurred once. The chain combines TRBV7-8 with TRBJ2-7; tentatively, D is TRBD2 (5 bases). Trimming stripped 10 bases from V and 5 bases from J, with 18 bases between. The germline V gene has CDR1 SGHVS and CDR2 FQNEAQ. This CDR3 spans 13 amino acids. The CDR3 DNA reads as TGTGCCACCATGAGGGAGTTTTACCACGAGCAGTACTTC. It is translated as CATMREFYHEQYF.

This chain connects TRBV20-1 to TRBJ1-1, with D maybe TRBD1 (6 bases). Germline loops: CDR1 DFQATT, CDR2 SNEGSKA (reference sequence). This CDR3 contains 11 residues. V gave up 5 bases and J gave up 5 bases, with 9 bases separating them. The CDR3 DNA reads TGCAGTGCTCGGACAGAGACTGAAGCTTTCTTT. Its translation: CSARTETEAFF.

This clone has a single count. The rearrangement links TRBV27 to TRBJ2-7; 11 bases are shared with TRBD1. Germline V gene lookup returns CDR1 MNHEY and CDR2 SMNVEV (reference sequence). The CDR3 length is 15 residues. V lost 3 bases to trimming and J lost 4 bases; unmatched junction nucleotides: 5. Here the CDR3 DNA reads TGTGCCAGCAGTTTTCTGGGGACAGGGGGGTACGAGCAGTACTTC. Its translation: CASSFLGTGGYEQYF.

This chain joins TRBV19 and TRBJ1-2; unclear D gene. Trimming took off 0 bases at V and 2 bases at J, with 10 bases between the two ends. The CDR3 loop spans 15 amino acids. CDR1 is LNHDA and CDR2 is SQIVND in the germline V gene (reference sequence). The CDR3 sequence: CASSIDLGRNYGYTF. The CDR3 coding sequence is TGTGCCAGTAGTATAGATCTCGGACGCAACTATGGCTACACCTTC.

A single count supports this clone. The chain carries TRBV13 and TRBJ2-1; D may be TRBD2 (5 bases). Germline CDR1 PRHDT, CDR2 FYEKMQ (reference sequence). With 1 base removed from V and 3 bases from J, the gap between germline ends came to 7 bases. CDR3 length: 14 residues. CDR3: CASSLERDYNEQFF. The CDR3 bases are TGTGCCAGCAGCTTAGAGAGGGACTACAATGAGCAGTTCTTC.

This clone was detected once. This chain connects TRBV13 to TRBJ1-2, with 12 bases aligning to TRBD1. Trimming removed 5 bases from V and 6 bases from J; junction bases left unmatched: 7. This CDR3 comprises 15 residues. The germline V gene has CDR1 PRHDT and CDR2 FYEKMQ (reference sequence). This chain's CDR3 is CASSPGTGGNDGYTF. Here the CDR3 DNA reads TGTGCCAGCAGCCCCGGGACAGGGGGCAACGATGGCTACACCTTC.

As for this clone: The sample holds other DNA sequences that translate to the same CDR3. The rearrangement joins TRBV28 to TRBJ2-1, with D unclear. The CDR3 spans 13 residues. V lost 3 bases, J lost 3 bases, and 6 bases lay in between. Germline V gene sequence: CDR1 MDHEN, CDR2 SYDVKM. The CDR3 loop is CASSLVGYNEQFF. As DNA, the CDR3 is TGTGCCAGCAGTTTGGTGGGCTACAATGAGCAGTTCTTC.

V and J are TRBV27 and TRBJ2-7; D not certain. CDR3 length: 13 amino acids. V was clipped by 6 bases and J by 3 bases, with 12 bases between them. Germline CDR1 and CDR2: MNHEY and SMNVEV (reference sequence). The CDR3 loop reads CASSYRTGYEQYF. CDR3 sequence (DNA): TGTGCCAGCAGCTACCGGACGGGCTACGAGCAGTACTTC.

This chain links TRBV7-6 with TRBJ2-7; D is unclear. The CDR3 has 17 amino acids. From germline, CDR1 is SGHVS and CDR2 FNYEAQ. Trimming shortened V by 1 base and J by 3 bases, and 19 bases separated the two germline ends. The CDR3, as DNA: TGTGCCAGCAGCTTAGACGCAAGGTTCGCCTCCTACTACGAGCAGTACTTC. Encoded protein: CASSLDARFASYYEQYF. Filled out from reference TRBV7-6 and TRBJ2-7, the complete variable domain reads GAGVSQSPRYKVTKRGQDVALRCDPISGHVSLYWYRQALGQGPEFLTYFNYEAQQDKSGLPNDRFSAERPEGSISTLTIQRTEQRDSAMYRCASSLDARFASYYEQYFGPGTRLTVT.

This chain uses TRBV7-9 with TRBJ2-7; the D gene could be TRBD1 or TRBD2 (5 bases each). The CDR3 has 13 amino acids. V was clipped by 4 bases and J by 6 bases, with 13 bases between them. Germline CDR1 and CDR2: SEHNR and FQNEAQ (reference sequence). The CDR3, as DNA: TGTGCCAGCAGCTCGGGACCGATGGGCGAGCAGTACTTC. This codes for CASSSGPMGEQYF. Full variable domain (rest looked up from reference TRBV7-9 and TRBJ2-7): DTGVSQNPRHKITKRGQNVTFRCDPISEHNRLYWYRQTLGQGPEFLTYFQNEAQLEKSRLLSDRFSAERPKGSFSTLEIQRTEQGDSAMYLCASSSGPMGEQYFGPGTRLTVT.

This chain links TRBV14 with TRBJ2-1; 11 bases line up with TRBD2. The CDR3 is 15 amino acids. Germline V gene lookup returns CDR1 SGHDN and CDR2 FVKESK. With V trimmed by 1 base and J by 12 bases, 8 bases remained unmatched. The CDR3 coding sequence is TGTGCCAGCAGCCAAGGACCGGGACTAGCGGCTCGGCAGTTCTTC. It specifies CASSQGPGLAARQFF.

The chain recombines TRBV14 with TRBJ2-7; perhaps TRBD2 as D (6 bases). The CDR3 consists of 13 residues. The V and J ends lost 4 bases and 6 bases respectively, with 13 bases between them. Germline V gene sequence: CDR1 SGHDN, CDR2 FVKESK. The CDR3 DNA reads as TGTGCCAGCAGCCCAGGGCGGGGAAGCGAGCAGTACTTC. Encoded protein: CASSPGRGSEQYF.

In nucleotides, the CDR3 is TGTGCCAGTAGAGGACAACTCTATTTCTATGGCTACACCTTC. It yields the protein CASRGQLYFYGYTF. The chain uses TRBV19 and TRBJ1-2, with a possible D match to TRBD1 (5 bases). The germline gives CDR1 LNHDA, CDR2 SQIVND (reference sequence). Trimming took off 6 bases at V and 4 bases at J, with 15 bases between the two ends. The CDR3 runs 14 residues.

The CDR3 reads CARLSLAGVTDTQYF. The CDR3 DNA reads TGTGCCAGGCTAAGTCTAGCGGGAGTGACAGATACGCAGTATTTT. The chain has TRBV2 and TRBJ2-3, with 10 nucleotides matching TRBD2. The CDR3 is made up of 15 amino acids. Germline values: CDR1 SNHLY, CDR2 FYNNEI. With V trimmed by 9 bases and J by 3 bases, 9 bases remained unmatched.

V usage is TRBV7-9 and J usage is TRBJ2-7; the match to TRBD1 covers 7 bases. V lost 10 bases and J lost 4; bases outside the gene matches: 7. The CDR3 runs to 12 residues. CDR1 is SEHNR, CDR2 FQNEAQ, per germline (reference sequence). CDR3 protein: CATSTGSYEQYF. CDR3 nucleotides: TGTGCCACATCGACAGGGTCGTACGAGCAGTACTTC. Supplemented by reference TRBV7-9 and TRBJ2-7, the full variable domain reads DTGVSQNPRHKITKRGQNVTFRCDPISEHNRLYWYRQTLGQGPEFLTYFQNEAQLEKSRLLSDRFSAERPKGSFSTLEIQRTEQGDSAMYLCATSTGSYEQYFGPGTRLTVT.

The chain couples TRBV6-5 to TRBJ2-5, with TRBD1 as a possible D gene (6 bases). V lost 0 bases to trimming and J lost 2 bases, with 10 bases between them. CDR3 size: 15 residues. Germline V gene data show CDR1 as MNHEY and CDR2 as SVGAGI. The CDR3 here is CASSYSGQGQETQYF. CDR3 nucleotides: TGTGCCAGCAGTTACTCGGGTCAGGGGCAAGAGACCCAGTACTTC.

In regard to this clone: The sample contains more than one DNA sequence encoding this CDR3. J is TRBJ2-1 and V is TRBV7-9; D is perhaps TRBD1 (6 bases). Germline CDR1 and CDR2: SEHNR and FQNEAQ (reference sequence). This CDR3 has 14 residues. Deletions cut 5 bases from V and 4 bases from J, with 12 bases between. The CDR3 reads CASSHPDSYNEQFF. The CDR3 DNA follows: TGTGCCAGCAGCCACCCGGACAGTTACAATGAGCAGTTCTTC.

V gene TRBV30 combines with J gene TRBJ2-1; TRBD1 matches at 9 bases. The CDR3 has 10 amino acids. J lost 7 bases, V lost 8 bases, and 0 bases had no gene match. Germline CDR1 is GTSNPN and CDR2 is SVGIG (reference sequence). CDR3 sequence: CAGQGNEQFF. DNA of the CDR3: TGTGCCGGACAGGGGAATGAGCAGTTCTTC.